The clone carrying this TCR beta chain has at least ten counts. Its antigen is unidentified. The CDR3 goes on 3 residues after the read ends, and that part is filled in from the germline J gene. The entry originates in a study of T cell clonality in common variable immunodeficiency. Study-level findings and limits: In common variable immunodeficiency, TCR beta chains reportedly carried fewer deletions and N-nucleotide insertions. Patient heterogeneity in the CVID cohort limited correlations between repertoire features and clinical complications.

Sequencing input was equivalent genomic DNA from CVID and controls. Repertoires were generated with immunoSEQ multiplex PCR, while TCRdb's copy carries only in-frame clones and drops some. The data show 7,000 to 9,500 clones, with none appearing a single time. Germline values: CDR1 LGHDT, CDR2 YNNKEL (reference sequence). V was cut by 4 bases and J by 0 bases, with 13 bases left in between. The CDR3 is 16 residues long. The CVID group had around 16 females and 25 to 30 males, mean age approximately 40. Replacement immunoglobulin had been given to every CVID subject for at least one year. This clonotype originated in a human donor with common variable immunodeficiency. The sample comprised peripheral blood mononuclear cells. This chain uses TRBV3-1 (or the pseudogene TRBV3-2) with TRBJ2-1; D remains unclear. This CDR3 is CASSPWSAGSYNEQFF. Incomplete CDR3 DNA: TGTGCCAGCAGCCCCTGGAGCGCTGGCTCCTACAATGAG.